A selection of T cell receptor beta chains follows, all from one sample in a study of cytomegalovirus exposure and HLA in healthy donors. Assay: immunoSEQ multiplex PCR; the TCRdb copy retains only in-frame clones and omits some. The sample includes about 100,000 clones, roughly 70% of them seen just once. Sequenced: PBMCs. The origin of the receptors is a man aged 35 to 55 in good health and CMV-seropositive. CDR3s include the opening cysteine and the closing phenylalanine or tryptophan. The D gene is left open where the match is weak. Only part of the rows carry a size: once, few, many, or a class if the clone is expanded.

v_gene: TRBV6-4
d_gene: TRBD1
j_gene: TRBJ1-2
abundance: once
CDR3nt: TGTGCCAGCAGTGTGGGACAGGGACTCGGCTACACCTTC
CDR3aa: CASSVGQGLGYTF

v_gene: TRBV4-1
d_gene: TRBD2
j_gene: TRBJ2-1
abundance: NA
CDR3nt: TGCGCCAGCAGCCAAGGGACTAGATCCAATGAGCAGTTCTTC
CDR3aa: CASSQGTRSNEQFF

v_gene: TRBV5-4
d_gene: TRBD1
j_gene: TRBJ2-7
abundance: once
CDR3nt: TGTGCCAGCAGCTCGACAGGGCGCGGCGAGCAGTACTTC
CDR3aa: CASSSTGRGEQYF

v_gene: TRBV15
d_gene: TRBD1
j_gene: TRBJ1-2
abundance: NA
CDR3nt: TGTGCCACCAGCATCGGGACAGGGAAACTCTATGGCTACACCTTC
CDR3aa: CATSIGTGKLYGYTF

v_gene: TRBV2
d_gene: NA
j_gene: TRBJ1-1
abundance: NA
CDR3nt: TGTGCCAGCAGGTTCCTTTACAGGGATGGGAGCACTGAAGCTTTCTTT
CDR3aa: CASRFLYRDGSTEAFF

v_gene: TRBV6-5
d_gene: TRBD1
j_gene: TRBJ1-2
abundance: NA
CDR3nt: TGTGCCAGCAGCCGGGACAGTCCCTATGGCTACACCTTC
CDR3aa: CASSRDSPYGYTF

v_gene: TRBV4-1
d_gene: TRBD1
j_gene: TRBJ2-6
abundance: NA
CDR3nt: TGCGCCAGCAGCGAAAGGGGGACAGGTCTGAGTGGGGCCAACGTCCTGACTTTC
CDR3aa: CASSERGTGLSGANVLTF

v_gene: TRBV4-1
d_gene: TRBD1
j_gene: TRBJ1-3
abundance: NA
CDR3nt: TGCGCCAGCAGCCAGAGGAGACAGGGGGACTCTGGAAACACCATATATTTT
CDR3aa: CASSQRRQGDSGNTIYF

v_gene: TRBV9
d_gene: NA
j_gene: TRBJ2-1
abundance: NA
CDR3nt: TGTGCCAGCAGCGTAGGCGGCAGCTACAATGAGCAGTTCTTC
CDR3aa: CASSVGGSYNEQFF

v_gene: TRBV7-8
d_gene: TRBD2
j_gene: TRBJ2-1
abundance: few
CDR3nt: TGTGCCAGCAGCTTAGGACTAGCGGGAGGGCCGGGGTCCTACAATGAGCAGTTCTTC
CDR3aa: CASSLGLAGGPGSYNEQFF

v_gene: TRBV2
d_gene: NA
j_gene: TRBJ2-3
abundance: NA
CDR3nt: TGTGCCAGCAGTGAAGGAGTGTTAGATACGCAGTATTTT
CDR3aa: CASSEGVLDTQYF

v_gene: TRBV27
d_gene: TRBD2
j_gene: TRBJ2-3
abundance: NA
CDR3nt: TGTGCCAGCAGTTTAATGAGCGGGAGGATCCCAGATACGCAGTATTTT
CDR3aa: CASSLMSGRIPDTQYF

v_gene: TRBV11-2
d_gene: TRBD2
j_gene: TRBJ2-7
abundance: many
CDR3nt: TGTGCCAGCACCTTTGGTCTAGCGGGAGACCACGAGCAGTACTTC
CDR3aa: CASTFGLAGDHEQYF

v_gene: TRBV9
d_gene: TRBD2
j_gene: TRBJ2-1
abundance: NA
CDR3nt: TGTGCCAGCAGCTCCCGGACTAGCGGAGTGGGGAATGAGCAGTTCTTC
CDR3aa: CASSSRTSGVGNEQFF

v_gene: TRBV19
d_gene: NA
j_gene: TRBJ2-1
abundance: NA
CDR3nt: TGTGCCAGTAGTCTCGGACAGGAGCAGTTCTTC
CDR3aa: CASSLGQEQFF

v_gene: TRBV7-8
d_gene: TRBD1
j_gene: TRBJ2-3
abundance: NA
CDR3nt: TGTGCCAGCAGCTTAGGACAGGGGCGACAAGGGGGTTTGGAGTATTTT
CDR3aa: CASSLGQGRQGGLEYF

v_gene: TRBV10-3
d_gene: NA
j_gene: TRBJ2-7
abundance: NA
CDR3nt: TGTGCCATCAGTGAGTCCGGGGGAGTTAGCGACGAGCAGTACTTC
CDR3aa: CAISESGGVSDEQYF

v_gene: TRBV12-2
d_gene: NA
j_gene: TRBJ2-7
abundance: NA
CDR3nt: TGTGCAAGTCGCTCGACTATCATCCCCCTAGCGGGAGGGCCTGACGAGCAGTACTTC
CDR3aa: CASRSTIIPLAGGPDEQYF

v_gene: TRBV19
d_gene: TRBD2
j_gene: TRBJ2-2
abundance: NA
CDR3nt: TGTGCCAGTAGGGGACTAGCGGGAGGTGACACCGGGGAGCTGTTTTTT
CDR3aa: CASRGLAGGDTGELFF

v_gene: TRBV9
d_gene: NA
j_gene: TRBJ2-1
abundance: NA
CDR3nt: TGTGCCAGCACTTTTCGGGACTCAGGCTACAATGAGCAGTTCTTC
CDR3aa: CASTFRDSGYNEQFF

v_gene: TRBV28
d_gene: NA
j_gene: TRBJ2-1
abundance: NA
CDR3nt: TGTGCCAGCAGTTTCAGTGAGCAGTTCTTC
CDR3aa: CASSFSEQFF

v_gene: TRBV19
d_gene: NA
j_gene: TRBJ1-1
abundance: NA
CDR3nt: TGTGCCAGTAGTATAACGAGCTGGACTGAAGCTTTCTTT
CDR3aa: CASSITSWTEAFF

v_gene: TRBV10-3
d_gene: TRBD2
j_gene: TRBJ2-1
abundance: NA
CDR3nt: TGTGCCATCAGCCATAGCGGGTTCAGCTCCTACAATGAGCAGTTCTTC
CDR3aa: CAISHSGFSSYNEQFF

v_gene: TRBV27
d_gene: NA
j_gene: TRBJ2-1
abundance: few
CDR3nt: TGTGCCAGCAGACTCTCTAATTACAATGAGCAGTTCTTC
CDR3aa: CASRLSNYNEQFF

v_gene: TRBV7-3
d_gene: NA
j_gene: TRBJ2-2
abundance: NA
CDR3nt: TGTGCCAGCAGCTTAGCGGACAGGAACACCGGGGAGCTGTTTTTT
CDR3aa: CASSLADRNTGELFF

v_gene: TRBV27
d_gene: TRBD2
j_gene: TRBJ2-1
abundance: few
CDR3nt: TGTGCCAGCAGTTTACTAGGACTAGCCAGCTCCTACAATGAGCAGTTCTTC
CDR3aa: CASSLLGLASSYNEQFF

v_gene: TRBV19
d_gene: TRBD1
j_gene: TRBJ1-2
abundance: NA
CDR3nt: TGTGCCACCGAGACAGGGGGCGGCTATGGCTACACCTTC
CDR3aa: CATETGGGYGYTF

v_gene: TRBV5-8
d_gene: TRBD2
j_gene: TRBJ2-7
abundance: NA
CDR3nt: TGTGCCAGCAGATTAGCGGGAGGGCCCGGGGAGCAGTACTTC
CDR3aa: CASRLAGGPGEQYF